This TCR beta chain is drawn from a study of cytomegalovirus exposure and HLA in healthy donors (dated by TCRdb to the late 2010s). Context from the whole study: A later analysis indicated that the 90 to 150 validation repertoires were generated on the platform also employed for the approximately 700 repertoires of the first cohort. The study was designed to test whether signatures of past pathogen exposure could be identified by cataloging public T cell receptors. A separate validation cohort of about 110 different subjects was used in addition to the approximately 640-subject first cohort. To predict cytomegalovirus infection status, the study brought together high-throughput TCR immunosequencing, statistical association of individual TCRs with disease status, and machine learning. Overall study outcomes, separate from this receptor: In a later analysis, TCRs clustered in the first cohort were found to also tend to co-occur in the roughly 120 validation repertoires, with approximately 95% of cluster scores above 0. The study gave a list of 150 to 200 TCR beta chains associated with cytomegalovirus. Cytomegalovirus status was reported to be diagnosed by the classifier with high specificity and sensitivity in both the original and validation cohorts. A few of the identified cytomegalovirus-associated TCR beta chains were confirmed in vitro to be specific for cytomegalovirus antigens. The validation cohort had no HLA typing available for a later analysis, so co-occurrence within that cohort was assessed over all 120 or so repertoires. Most TCR sequences were observed very rarely across donors, whereas some public TCRs were present in many individuals. The authors suggested that the approach could potentially be extended to other disease states and immunological phenotypes.

This clone was counted once. No antigen is known for it. There are no base qualities to consult, and no much larger clone falls within one base. The donors were included in the validation cohort of roughly 120 subjects, a group kept apart from the roughly 690-subject first cohort. From V the trimming removes 4 bases and from J it removes 3 bases, while the gene matches leave 3 bases of the junction unaccounted for. The germline V gene specifies SNHLY as CDR1 and FYNNEI as CDR2. Spanning cysteine to phenylalanine, the CDR3 consists of 14 amino acids. Only the CDR3 DNA is retained, 42 bases long and in frame from the first base. The method behind the library was the immunoSEQ multiplex PCR assay. The original methods were these. A statistical classification framework was built for diagnosing cytomegalovirus status from the catalog of TCR beta chain sequences. TCRdb re-hosts the immuneACCESS table, in-frame sequences only. Its copies lack some clones; in the studies checked, an unresolved V gene accounts for under half of them, and the cause for the rest is not known. V and J calls plus clone size are reproduced from that table; the DNA served to infer D and trimming. The sample includes 150,000 to 200,000 clones, with approximately 86% observed a single time. The ten largest account for 2% to 2.5% of the sample.

The sequencing sample was made of PBMCs. This sequence was found in a woman aged 18-29 years in good health and CMV-seronegative. The chain employs TRBV2 and TRBJ2-7; 10 bases in the junction line up with TRBD2. The DNA sequence follows: TGTGCCAGCAGTGGGGCTAGCGGGAGCTACGAGCAGTACTTC. It is translated as CASSGASGSYEQYF.